These 21 T cell receptor beta chains share one sample of origin, sequenced in a study of identical twins. One entry per CDR3 protein results from TCRdb running MiXCR on the 5' RACE reads. Among some 500,000 distinct CDR3 sequences listed, 9.6% were seen once. Another study also made use of these data, one on yellow fever vaccine responses in identical twins.

Sequenced sample: PBMCs. Receptor source: a woman younger than 30 in good health.

This clonotype was picked up many times. The rearrangement links TRBV27 to TRBJ1-1; 8 bases are a match to TRBD1. This CDR3 spans 14 amino acids. The germline V gene has CDR1 MNHEY and CDR2 SMNVEV (reference sequence). V shed 5 bases, J shed 4 bases, and the junction held 6 bases outside the gene matches. CDR3 region: CASSVTGGITEAFF. CDR3 DNA sequence: TGTGCCAGCAGTGTCACAGGGGGTATCACTGAAGCTTTCTTT.

The sample holds a few counts of this clonotype. This chain uses TRBV6-1 with TRBJ2-3; D not resolved. Germline loops: CDR1 MNHNS, CDR2 SASEGT. The CDR3 sequence is 15 residues long. V was trimmed by 5 bases and J by 0 bases, leaving 12 bases between them. The CDR3 sequence is CASSLSVGSTDTQYF. The DNA of the CDR3 is TGTGCCAGCAGTCTCTCCGTTGGTAGCACAGATACGCAGTATTTT.

V gene TRBV2 combines with J gene TRBJ2-7, with TRBD1 identical over 9 bases. CDR3 length: 14 residues. J lost 5 bases, V lost 3 bases, and 5 bases had no gene match. Germline CDR1 is SNHLY and CDR2 is FYNNEI. This chain's CDR3 is CASSDGQGSHEQYF. CDR3 nucleotide sequence: TGTGCCAGCAGTGATGGACAGGGGAGCCACGAGCAGTACTTC.

This rearrangement joins TRBV27 to TRBJ2-2; 15 nucleotides line up with TRBD2. After removal of 3 bases from V and 5 bases from J, the junction contained 7 bases not matched to a gene. From germline, CDR1 is MNHEY and CDR2 SMNVEV (reference sequence). The length of the CDR3 is 18 residues. CDR3 in DNA: TGTGCCAGCAGTTTCCGGGGACTAGCGGGGGGTGGAACCGGGGAGCTGTTTTTT. It is translated as CASSFRGLAGGGTGELFF.

CDR3 nucleotide sequence: TGTGCCAGCAGCTTAGTCGGGACAATCACCTACGAGCAGTACTTC. Translated, it gives CASSLVGTITYEQYF. The rearrangement joins TRBV7-2 to TRBJ2-7; tentatively, D is TRBD1 (6 bases). Between the trimmed V and J ends, which lost 1 base and 2 bases, there was a span of 12 bases. The germline gives CDR1 SGHTA, CDR2 FQGNSA. This CDR3 region has 15 residues.

This clonotype came up many times. The chain combines TRBV4-3 with TRBJ2-7; D remains ambiguous. Germline V lookup: CDR1 LGHNA, CDR2 YSLEER. The CDR3 spans 16 residues. Trimming pared 0 bases from V and 0 bases from J, leaving 12 bases between. In nucleotides, the CDR3 is TGCGCCAGCAGCCAAGATTCCCTATCTACCTCCTACGAGCAGTACTTC. It translates to CASSQDSLSTSYEQYF.

This clonotype was detected only a few times. The DNA for the CDR3 is TGCAGCGTGCTCCGGGACAGAAGCACAGATACGCAGTATTTT. It is translated as CSVLRDRSTDTQYF. This sequence joins TRBV29-1 and TRBJ2-3; 7 bases are a match to TRBD1. Germline CDR1 SQVTM, CDR2 ANQGSEA. Trimming at V came to 6 bases and at J to 0 bases, leaving 6 bases not matched to a gene. This CDR3 contains 14 residues.

This clonotype appeared a few times. The chain is built from TRBV20-1 and TRBJ2-5; tentative D call: TRBD2 (6 bases). The V end was cut by 6 bases, the J end by 6 bases, with 20 bases between. The germline V gene has CDR1 DFQATT and CDR2 SNEGSKA (reference sequence). This CDR3 contains 14 residues. The DNA for the CDR3 is TGCAGTGCCCCCGGGACCTCAGGGAGGAAGACCCAGTACTTC. This gives the protein CSAPGTSGRKTQYF.

This clonotype was picked up a small number of times. The chain uses TRBV27 and TRBJ2-7; TRBD1 agrees at 8 bases. Looked up from germline, CDR1 is MNHEY and CDR2 is SMNVEV (reference sequence). This CDR3 is built from 14 residues. With V trimmed by 3 bases and J by 8 bases, 9 bases remained unmatched. The CDR3 is CASSLGRDRLKQYF. CDR3 DNA: TGTGCCAGCAGTTTGGGCCGGGACAGGCTTAAGCAGTACTTC.

This sequence joins TRBV15 and TRBJ2-7; 13 bases are shared with TRBD2. The CDR3 totals 16 residues. The J segment lost 3 bases and the V segment lost 3 bases, leaving 5 bases of the junction unmatched. Per the germline V gene, CDR1 is LNHNV and CDR2 is YYDKDF (reference sequence). CDR3 coding DNA: TGTGCCACCAGCAGCTTGGGACTAGCGGGATACTACGAGCAGTACTTC. Encoded protein: CATSSLGLAGYYEQYF. Looking up the rest from reference TRBV15 and TRBJ2-7 gives the full variable domain: DAMVIQNPRYQVTQFGKPVTLSCSQTLNHNVMYWYQQKSSQAPKLLFHYYDKDFNNEADTPDNFQSRRPNTSFCFLDIRSPGLGDTAMYLCATSSLGLAGYYEQYFGPGTRLTVT.

Ten or more counts support this clonotype. This chain links TRBV12-3 or TRBV12-4 with TRBJ2-2; TRBD1 aligns across 9 bases. The ends lost 6 bases at V and 5 bases at J; junction bases unmatched: 7. The CDR3 spans 15 residues. The CDR3: CASSPGTGMTGELFF. As DNA, the CDR3 is TGTGCCAGCAGCCCCGGGACAGGGATGACCGGGGAGCTGTTTTTT.

This clonotype was recorded at least ten times. The genes are TRBV21-1 and TRBJ2-3; no DNA check was done on the table's D call, TRBD2. TRBV21-1 is described as a pseudogene. This CDR3 region has 14 residues. CDR3 in amino acids: CASRGLAGTDTQYF. The CDR3 DNA follows: TGTGCCAGCAGGGGACTAGCGGGCACAGATACGCAGTATTTT.

This clonotype was detected only a few times. The rearrangement links TRBV9 to TRBJ2-3; D could derive from TRBD1 or TRBD2 (6 bases each). This CDR3 region has 15 residues. Trimming took 2 bases from V and 6 from J, leaving 16 bases between them. Germline values: CDR1 SGDLS, CDR2 YYNGEE. The CDR3 loop reads CASSVGGGVADTQYF. The DNA for the CDR3 is TGTGCCAGCAGCGTGGGGGGCGGGGTGGCGGATACGCAGTATTTT.

This clonotype was seen only a few times. The rearrangement joins TRBV7-2 to TRBJ2-7; D is ambiguous. V lost 3 bases and J 0 bases, leaving 9 bases between the germline ends. CDR3 size: 14 residues. The germline V gene has CDR1 SGHTA and CDR2 FQGNSA. The CDR3 nucleotides read TGTGCCAGCAGCTTTGTCACGAGCTCCTACGAGCAGTACTTC. It encodes CASSFVTSSYEQYF.

This clonotype was counted only a few times. The chain uses TRBV3-1 and TRBJ2-1, with 10 bases lining up with TRBD2. CDR3 length equals 14 residues. Germline V gene lookup returns CDR1 LGHDT and CDR2 YNNKEL (reference sequence). V shed 5 bases and J 7 bases; nucleotides not matched to a gene: 5. In DNA form, the CDR3 reads TGTGCCAGCAGCACTAGCGGGACCATAAATGAGCAGTTCTTC. As protein: CASSTSGTINEQFF.

This clonotype has more than one count but fewer than ten. The V call is TRBV7-9, the J call TRBJ2-3, with 9 positions matching TRBD1. Losses at the gene ends were 8 bases for V and 4 bases for J; bases not matched to a gene: 7. The CDR3 loop spans 14 amino acids. Looked up from germline, CDR1 is SEHNR and CDR2 is FQNEAQ (reference sequence). The DNA for the CDR3 is TGTGCCAGCGACTGGGACAGGGCGGCAGATACGCAGTATTTT. This encodes CASDWDRAADTQYF.

This clonotype was counted at least ten times. The rearrangement joins TRBV7-2 to TRBJ2-7; D remains ambiguous. V lost 4 bases to trimming and J lost 5 bases, with 15 bases between them. CDR1 is SGHTA and CDR2 is FQGNSA in the germline V gene. This CDR3 is built from 14 residues. In DNA form, the CDR3 reads TGTGCCAGCAGCTCGACTTGGGCCAAGGACGAGCAGTACTTC. This gives the protein CASSSTWAKDEQYF.

The V gene is TRBV30, the J gene TRBJ1-5, with 7 positions matching TRBD1. Trimming at V came to 4 bases and at J to 5 bases, leaving 8 bases not matched to a gene. The CDR3 loop spans 14 amino acids. Germline V gene lookup returns CDR1 GTSNPN and CDR2 SVGIG (reference sequence). CDR3 residues: CAWNLQGNDQPQHF. In DNA form, the CDR3 reads TGTGCCTGGAACCTACAGGGGAACGATCAGCCCCAGCATTTT.

This clonotype was seen more than once but under ten times. The chain is built from TRBV5-1 and TRBJ2-1; 8 bases are a match to TRBD1. The germline gives CDR1 SGHRS, CDR2 YFSETQ. V dropped 3 bases and J dropped 6; count of bases not matched to a gene: 5. CDR3 size: 14 residues. The CDR3 reads CASSSAGGFNEQFF. CDR3 bases: TGCGCCAGCAGCTCGGCAGGGGGCTTCAATGAGCAGTTCTTC.

This clonotype was detected many times. J is TRBJ2-7 and V is TRBV10-3, with 9 bases aligning to TRBD1. V lost 6 bases to trimming and J lost 3 bases; unmatched junction nucleotides: 18. The CDR3 is made up of 18 amino acids. In germline, CDR1 is ENHRY, CDR2 SYGVKD. CDR3 residues: CAIRGSGDRGAADYEQYF. The CDR3 DNA reads as TGTGCCATCAGGGGGAGCGGAGACAGGGGGGCGGCGGACTACGAGCAGTACTTC.

In its sample, this clonotype was seen many times. The chain combines TRBV5-1 with TRBJ2-5, with TRBD1 as a possible D gene (6 bases). CDR1 SGHRS and CDR2 YFSETQ come from the germline V gene. V was trimmed by 4 bases and J by 3 bases, leaving 25 bases between them. The CDR3 covers 18 residues. Here the CDR3 DNA reads TGCGCCAGCAGCCAAAATCCCCAGGGGCATACTACGGAAGAGACCCAGTACTTC. It translates to CASSQNPQGHTTEETQYF.